This T cell receptor beta chain was sequenced for a study of neurological immune-mediated disorders. Notes on the study in general: No CDR3 amino acid sequences were shared by expanded clones across subjects, suggesting private repertoires in all groups.

Template-switch 5'RACE cDNA synthesis added a 10-nucleotide unique molecular identifier. TCRdb reanalysed the 5' RACE reads using MiXCR and keeps one entry per CDR3 protein. Of 55,000 to 65,000 distinct CDR3 sequences in the sample, less than 4% were seen once. The table lists this clonotype with many counts. Antigen specificity is unknown. The junction departs from germline at one end; a sequencing error may be responsible. Germline V CDR1 and CDR2: DFQATT, SNEGSKA (reference sequence). The CDR3 length is 13 residues. The sequence derives from a woman aged 45-65 years with multiple sclerosis. The material sequenced was PBMCs. The rearrangement joins TRBV20-1 to TRBJ1-5, with D unclear. In DNA, the CDR3 is TGCAGTGCAACTTCCGGGCTCAATCAGCCCCAGAATTTT. This translates into CSATSGLNQPQNF.